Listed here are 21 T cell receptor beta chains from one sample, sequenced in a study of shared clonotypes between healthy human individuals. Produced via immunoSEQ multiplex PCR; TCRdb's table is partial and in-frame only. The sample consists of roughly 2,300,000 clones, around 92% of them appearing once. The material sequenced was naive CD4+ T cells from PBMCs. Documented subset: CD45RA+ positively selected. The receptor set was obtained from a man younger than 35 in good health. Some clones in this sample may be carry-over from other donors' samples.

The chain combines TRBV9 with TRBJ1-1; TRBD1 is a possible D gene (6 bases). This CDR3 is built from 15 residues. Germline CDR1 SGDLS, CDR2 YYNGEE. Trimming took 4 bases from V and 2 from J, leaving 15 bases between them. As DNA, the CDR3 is TGTGCCAGCAGCTTAGAGGGGGAGATTAACACTGAAGCTTTCTTT. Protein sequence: CASSLEGEINTEAFF. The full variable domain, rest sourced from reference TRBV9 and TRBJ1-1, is DSGVTQTPKHLITATGQRVTLRCSPRSGDLSVYWYQQSLDQGLQFLIQYYNGEERAKGNILERFSAQQFPDLHSELNLSSLELGDSALYFCASSLEGEINTEAFFGQGTRLTVV.

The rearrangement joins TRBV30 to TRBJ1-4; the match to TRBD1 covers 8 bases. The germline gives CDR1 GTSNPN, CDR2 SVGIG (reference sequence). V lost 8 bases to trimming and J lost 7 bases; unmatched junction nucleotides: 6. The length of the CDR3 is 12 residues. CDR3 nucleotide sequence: TGTGCCCATGACCAGGGGGCTGAAAAACTGTTTTTT. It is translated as CAHDQGAEKLFF.

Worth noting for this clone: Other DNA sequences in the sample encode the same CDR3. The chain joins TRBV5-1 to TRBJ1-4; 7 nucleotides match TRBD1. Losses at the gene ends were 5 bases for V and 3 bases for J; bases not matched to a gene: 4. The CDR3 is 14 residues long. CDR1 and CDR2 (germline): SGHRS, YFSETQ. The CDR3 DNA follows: TGCGCCAGCAGTTCGGGACAGCCTAATGAAAAACTGTTTTTT. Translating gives CASSSGQPNEKLFF.

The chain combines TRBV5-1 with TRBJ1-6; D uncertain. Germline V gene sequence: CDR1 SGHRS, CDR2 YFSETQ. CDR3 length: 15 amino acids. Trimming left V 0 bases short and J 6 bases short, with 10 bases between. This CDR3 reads CASSLASTSNSPLHF. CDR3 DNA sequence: TGCGCCAGCAGCTTGGCGAGCACGTCTAATTCACCCCTCCACTTT.

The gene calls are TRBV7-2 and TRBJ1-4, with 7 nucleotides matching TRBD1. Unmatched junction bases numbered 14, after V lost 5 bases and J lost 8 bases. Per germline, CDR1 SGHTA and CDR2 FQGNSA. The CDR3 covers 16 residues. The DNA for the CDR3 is TGTGCCAGCAGCCCCTCTACAGCCCCAGGGGGGGAAAAACTGTTTTTT. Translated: CASSPSTAPGGEKLFF.

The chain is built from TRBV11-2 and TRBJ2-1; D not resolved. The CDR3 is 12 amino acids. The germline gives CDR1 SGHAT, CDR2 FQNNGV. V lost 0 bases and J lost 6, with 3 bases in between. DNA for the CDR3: TGTGCCAGCAGCTTAGACGGCAATGAGCAGTTCTTC. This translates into CASSLDGNEQFF. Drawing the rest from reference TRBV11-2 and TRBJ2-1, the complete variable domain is EAGVAQSPRYKIIEKRQSVAFWCNPISGHATLYWYQQILGQGPKLLIQFQNNGVVDDSQLPKDRFSAERLKGVDSTLKIQPAKLEDSAVYLCASSLDGNEQFFGPGTRLTVL.

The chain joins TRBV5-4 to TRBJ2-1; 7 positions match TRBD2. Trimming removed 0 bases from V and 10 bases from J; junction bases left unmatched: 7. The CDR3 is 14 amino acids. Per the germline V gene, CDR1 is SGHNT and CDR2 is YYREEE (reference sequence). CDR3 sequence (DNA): TGTGCCAGCAGCTTGGCTGTAGGGCGGGGGGAGCAGTTCTTC. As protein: CASSLAVGRGEQFF.

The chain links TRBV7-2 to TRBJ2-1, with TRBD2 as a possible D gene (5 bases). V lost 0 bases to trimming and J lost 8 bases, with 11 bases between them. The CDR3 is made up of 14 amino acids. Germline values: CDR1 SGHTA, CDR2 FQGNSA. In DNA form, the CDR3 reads TGTGCCAGCAGCTTAGCCGGTCCCGGGGATGAGCAGTTCTTC. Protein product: CASSLAGPGDEQFF. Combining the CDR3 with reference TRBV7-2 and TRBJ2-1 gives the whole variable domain GAGVSQSPSNKVTEKGKDVELRCDPISGHTALYWYRQSLGQGLEFLIYFQGNSAPDKSGLPSDRFSAERTGGSVSTLTIQRTQQEDSAVYLCASSLAGPGDEQFFGPGTRLTVL.

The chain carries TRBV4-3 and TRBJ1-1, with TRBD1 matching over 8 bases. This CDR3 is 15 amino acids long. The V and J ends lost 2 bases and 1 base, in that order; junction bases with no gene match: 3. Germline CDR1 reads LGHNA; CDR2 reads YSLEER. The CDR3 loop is CASSQFTGGNTEAFF. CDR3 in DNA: TGCGCCAGCAGCCAATTTACAGGGGGGAACACTGAAGCTTTCTTT.

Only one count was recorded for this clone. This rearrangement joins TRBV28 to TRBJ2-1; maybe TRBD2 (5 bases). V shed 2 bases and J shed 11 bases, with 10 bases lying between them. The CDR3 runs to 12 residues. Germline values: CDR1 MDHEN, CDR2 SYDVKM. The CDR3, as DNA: TGTGCCAGCAGTTTACGGGGATTCCAGCAGTTCTTC. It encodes CASSLRGFQQFF.

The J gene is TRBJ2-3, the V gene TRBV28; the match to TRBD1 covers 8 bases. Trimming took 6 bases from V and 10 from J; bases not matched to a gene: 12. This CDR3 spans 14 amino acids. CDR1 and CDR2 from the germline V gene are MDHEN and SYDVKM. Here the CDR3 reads CASRSGTGISAQYF. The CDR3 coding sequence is TGTGCCAGCAGATCCGGGACAGGCATAAGTGCGCAGTATTTT.

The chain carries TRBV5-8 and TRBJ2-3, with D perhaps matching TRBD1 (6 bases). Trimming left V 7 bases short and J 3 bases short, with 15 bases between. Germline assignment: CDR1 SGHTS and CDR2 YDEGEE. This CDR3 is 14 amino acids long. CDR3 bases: TGTGCCAGCGCCCGGACTGACAGGACAGATACGCAGTATTTT. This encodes CASARTDRTDTQYF.

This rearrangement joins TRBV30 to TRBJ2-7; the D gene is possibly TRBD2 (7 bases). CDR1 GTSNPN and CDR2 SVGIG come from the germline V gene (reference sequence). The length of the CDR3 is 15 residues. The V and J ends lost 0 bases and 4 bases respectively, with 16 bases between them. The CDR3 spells CAWSVGGAAVYEQYF. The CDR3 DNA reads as TGTGCCTGGAGTGTAGGGGGGGCTGCGGTGTACGAGCAGTACTTC.

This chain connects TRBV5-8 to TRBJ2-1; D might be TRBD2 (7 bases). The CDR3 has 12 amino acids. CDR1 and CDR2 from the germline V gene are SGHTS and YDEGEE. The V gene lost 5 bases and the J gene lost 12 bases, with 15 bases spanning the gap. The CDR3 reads CASRRGGMGQFF. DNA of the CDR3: TGTGCCAGCAGAAGGGGGGGGATGGGGCAGTTCTTC.

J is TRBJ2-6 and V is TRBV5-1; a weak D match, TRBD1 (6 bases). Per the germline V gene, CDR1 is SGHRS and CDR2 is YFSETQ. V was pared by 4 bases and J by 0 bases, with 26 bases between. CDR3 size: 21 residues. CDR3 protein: CASSTYGPRTEPSSGANVLTF. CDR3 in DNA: TGCGCCAGCAGCACCTATGGACCTAGGACAGAACCAAGCTCTGGGGCCAACGTCCTGACTTTC.

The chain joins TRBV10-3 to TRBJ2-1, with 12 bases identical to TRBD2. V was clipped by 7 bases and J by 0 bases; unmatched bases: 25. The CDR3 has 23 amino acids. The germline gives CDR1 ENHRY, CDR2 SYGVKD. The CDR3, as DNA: TGTGCCATCATGAACCCTGGGGGTATCCGGGGGACTAGCGGGTTTAGCTCCTACAATGAGCAGTTCTTC. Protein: CAIMNPGGIRGTSGFSSYNEQFF.

This chain's CDR3 is CASSQLGQGANYGYTF. The CDR3 region has the DNA TGTGCCAGCAGCCAACTGGGACAGGGGGCGAACTATGGCTACACCTTC. The rearrangement joins TRBV4-2 to TRBJ1-2; 12 bases fit TRBD1. V lost 2 bases to trimming and J lost 2 bases; unmatched junction nucleotides: 3. The V gene's germline CDR1 is LGHNA and CDR2 YNFKEQ. This CDR3 is built from 16 residues.

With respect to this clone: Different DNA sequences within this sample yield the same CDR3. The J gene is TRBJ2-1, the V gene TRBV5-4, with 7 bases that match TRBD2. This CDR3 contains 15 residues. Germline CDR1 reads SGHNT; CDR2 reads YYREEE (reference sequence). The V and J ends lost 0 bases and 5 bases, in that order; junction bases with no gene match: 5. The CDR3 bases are TGTGCCAGCAGCTTGGTAGCTAGCGGAGACAATGAGCAGTTCTTC. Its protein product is CASSLVASGDNEQFF.

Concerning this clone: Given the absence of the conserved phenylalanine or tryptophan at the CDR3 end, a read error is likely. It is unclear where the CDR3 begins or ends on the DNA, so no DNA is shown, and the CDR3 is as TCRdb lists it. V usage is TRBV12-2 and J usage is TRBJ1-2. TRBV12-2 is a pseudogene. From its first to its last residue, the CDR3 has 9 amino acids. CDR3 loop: CASRRGERA.

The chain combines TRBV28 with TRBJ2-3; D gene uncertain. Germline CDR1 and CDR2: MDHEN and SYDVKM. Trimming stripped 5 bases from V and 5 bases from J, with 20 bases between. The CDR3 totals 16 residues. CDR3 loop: CASSPRGLGKQDTQYF. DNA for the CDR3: TGTGCCAGCAGTCCGCGTGGGTTAGGCAAACAAGATACGCAGTATTTT.

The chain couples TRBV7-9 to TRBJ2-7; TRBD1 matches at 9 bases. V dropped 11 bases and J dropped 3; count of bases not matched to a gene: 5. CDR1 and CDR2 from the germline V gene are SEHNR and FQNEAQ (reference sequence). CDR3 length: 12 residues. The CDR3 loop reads CAGGQGDYEQYF. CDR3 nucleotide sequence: TGTGCCGGGGGACAGGGAGACTACGAGCAGTACTTC.